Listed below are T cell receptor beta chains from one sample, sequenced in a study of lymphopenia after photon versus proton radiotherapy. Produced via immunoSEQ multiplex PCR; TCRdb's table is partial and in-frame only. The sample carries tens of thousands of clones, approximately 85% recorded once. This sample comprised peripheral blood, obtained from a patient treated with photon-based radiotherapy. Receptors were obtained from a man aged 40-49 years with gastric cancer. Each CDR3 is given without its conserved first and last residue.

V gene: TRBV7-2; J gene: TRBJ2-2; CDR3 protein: ASSWGLAGGNGELF
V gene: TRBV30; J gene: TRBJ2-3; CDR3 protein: AWEFNRGDTQY
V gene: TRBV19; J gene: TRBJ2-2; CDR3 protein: ASSISRAGELF
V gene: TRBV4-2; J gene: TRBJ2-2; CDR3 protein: ASKTGRTNTGELF
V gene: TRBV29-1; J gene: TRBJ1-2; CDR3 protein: SVEDLRGFLSFGYT
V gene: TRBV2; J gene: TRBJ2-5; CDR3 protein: ASSGDRGRETQY
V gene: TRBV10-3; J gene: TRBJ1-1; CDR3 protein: AISGGQGNTEAF
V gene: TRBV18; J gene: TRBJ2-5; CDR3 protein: ASSPPTGAETQY
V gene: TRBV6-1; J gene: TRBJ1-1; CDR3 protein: ATGRGDGTEAF
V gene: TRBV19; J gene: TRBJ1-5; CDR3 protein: ASSPATGGLGQPQH
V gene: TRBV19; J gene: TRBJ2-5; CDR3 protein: ASSPARRTGQETQY
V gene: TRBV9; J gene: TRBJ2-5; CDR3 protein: ASSAGRGNQETQY
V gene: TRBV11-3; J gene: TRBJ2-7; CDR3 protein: ASSQTRSSYEQY
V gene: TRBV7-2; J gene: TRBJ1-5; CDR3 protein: ASSFSGKSNQPQH
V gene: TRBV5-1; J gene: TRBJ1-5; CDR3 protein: ASSLGQGSNQPQH
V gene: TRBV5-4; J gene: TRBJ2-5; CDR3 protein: ASSPSVLGQETQY
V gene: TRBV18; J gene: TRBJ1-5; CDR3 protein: ASTSDVGYNQPQH
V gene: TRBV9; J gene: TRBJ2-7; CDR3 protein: ASSVGAGTDAYEQY
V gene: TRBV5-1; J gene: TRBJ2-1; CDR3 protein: ASSLSGGYNEQF
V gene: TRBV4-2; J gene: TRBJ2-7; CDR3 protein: ASSLTSGGPYEQY
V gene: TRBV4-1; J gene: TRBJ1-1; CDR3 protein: ASSQVGSSNTEAF
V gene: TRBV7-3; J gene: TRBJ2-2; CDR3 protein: ASSLTARGGELF
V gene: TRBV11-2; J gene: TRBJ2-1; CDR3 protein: ASSLTDKPYNEQF
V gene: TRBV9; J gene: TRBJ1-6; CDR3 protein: ASSGQNNSPLH
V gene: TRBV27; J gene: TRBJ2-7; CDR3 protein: ASSFTGGAGGEQY
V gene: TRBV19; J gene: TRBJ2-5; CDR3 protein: ASSSRDRPFYETQY
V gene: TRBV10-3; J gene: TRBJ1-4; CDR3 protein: AISEQGQGEEKLF
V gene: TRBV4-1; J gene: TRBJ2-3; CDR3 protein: ASSQFRGSTDTQY
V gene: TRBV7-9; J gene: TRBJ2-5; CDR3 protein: ASSTEGGRETQY